This T cell receptor beta chain was sequenced in a study of T-cell memory formation after mild COVID-19. Study in general: Most TCR clusters belonged to a single donor.

This clonotype appeared a few times. Its cognate antigen is unknown. CDR3 length equals 10 residues. The ends were cut back, 6 bases at V and 6 bases at J, with 4 bases in the middle. The germline V gene encodes CDR1 MNHNY and CDR2 SVGAGI (reference sequence). General study results and limits: Contracting CD8+ clones were enriched in EMRA, CD4+ mainly in CM and EM. Memory from before infection featured some responding clones, which suggests cross-reactive memory joined.

TCRdb called the 5' RACE reads again in MiXCR, with one record for every CDR3 protein. The data show about 340,000 distinct CDR3 sequences, about a sixth seen once. Sample: PBMCs or a T cell subset sorted from them (not recorded which). V usage is TRBV6-6 and J usage is TRBJ2-3; D is undetermined. This clonotype was obtained from a man between 18 and 35 years old who had mild COVID-19 (a few samples of this study predate the infection). Cell type and time point are not known. The CDR3 nucleotides are TGTGCCAGCAGATACGATACGCAGTATTTT. Protein: CASRYDTQYF.